The present T cell receptor (beta chain) was sequenced within a study of blood T cell repertoires in COVID-19. Study details: The samples span acute and convalescent COVID-19 from the United States, Italy and Spain.

The germline V gene encodes CDR1 MDHEN and CDR2 SYDVKM. The CDR3 has 14 residues. Trimming took 3 bases from V and 5 from J, leaving 8 bases between them. TCRdb's copy holds only in-frame clones and misses some; the assay was immunoSEQ multiplex PCR. The sample carries about 83,000 clones, around nine tenths recorded once. The V and J genes are TRBV28 and TRBJ1-6, with no clear D. The sequence came from an elderly woman with active or convalescent COVID-19. Sequenced input: peripheral blood. DNA for the CDR3: TGTGCCAGCAGTTTTGCGATGAATAATTCACCCCTCCACTTT. Protein sequence: CASSFAMNNSPLHF.